The 32 T cell receptor beta chains listed next were all sequenced from one sample in a study of blood T cells in healthy people across ages. Next came a second PCR, run for about 6 to 11 cycles, which used a sample-barcoded 5' primer along with a J-beta primer mix. TCRdb re-called the 5' RACE reads with MiXCR, one entry per CDR3 protein. The table has 790,000 or so distinct CDR3 sequences, about half seen once. The specimen sequenced was blood. Receptors were obtained from a man older than 75 in good health.

This chain links TRBV20-1 with TRBJ2-3; TRBD2 aligns across 10 bases. CDR1 DFQATT and CDR2 SNEGSKA come from the germline V gene (reference sequence). V lost 4 bases and J lost 2; bases outside the gene matches: 3. CDR3 size: 14 residues. The CDR3 sequence: CSAMGLASTDTQYF. In nucleotides, the CDR3 is TGCAGTGCTATGGGACTAGCGTCCACAGATACGCAGTATTTT.

This clonotype was recorded once. The V and J genes are TRBV5-1 and TRBJ2-7; TRBD1 agrees at 10 bases. Germline loops: CDR1 SGHRS, CDR2 YFSETQ. The V segment lost 0 bases and the J segment 4 bases; nucleotides outside the gene matches: 4. The CDR3 loop spans 15 amino acids. For the CDR3, the DNA is TGCGCCAGCAGCTTGGTCCGGGACAGGGGATACGAGCAGTACTTC. Translating it yields CASSLVRDRGYEQYF.

The chain uses TRBV27 and TRBJ1-5; D unclear. V lost 5 bases and J lost 4, with 12 bases in between. This CDR3 has 14 amino acids. Looked up from germline, CDR1 is MNHEY and CDR2 is SMNVEV (reference sequence). CDR3 nucleotides: TGTGCCAGCAGTCCACCCGGTCCTAATCAGCCCCAGCATTTT. Amino acids: CASSPPGPNQPQHF.

The chain uses TRBV2 and TRBJ2-1; D assignment may be TRBD1 or TRBD2 (5 bases each). The germline V gene encodes CDR1 SNHLY and CDR2 FYNNEI. The V gene lost 2 bases and the J gene lost 8 bases, with 16 bases spanning the gap. This CDR3 contains 15 residues. The CDR3 DNA follows: TGTGCCAGCAGTGAATGGGACCCGCAAATTGATGAGCAGTTCTTC. This gives the protein CASSEWDPQIDEQFF.

This clonotype was counted a single time. Here the CDR3 omits its conserved ending phenylalanine or tryptophan, so a read error is the likely source. CDR3 residues: CASSVADSGRVTDTQYI. Written as DNA, the CDR3 is TGTGCCAGCAGCGTAGCGGATAGCGGGAGGGTCACAGATACGCAGTATATT. The genes are TRBV9 and TRBJ2-3, with 11 bases fitting TRBD2. The germline V gene has CDR1 SGDLS and CDR2 YYNGEE. This CDR3 is built from 17 residues. Trimming cost V 0 bases and J 2 bases; bases outside gene matches: 5.

The chain couples TRBV20-1 to TRBJ2-3; D remains ambiguous. From germline, CDR1 is DFQATT and CDR2 SNEGSKA (reference sequence). Trimming shortened V by 6 bases and J by 4 bases, and 11 bases separated the two germline ends. The CDR3 runs 12 residues. The chain's CDR3 is CSAARAPDTQYF. The CDR3 bases are TGCAGTGCCGCAAGGGCCCCAGATACGCAGTATTTT.

V usage is TRBV6-6 and J usage is TRBJ1-5; a possible D gene is TRBD1 (6 bases). Germline lookup yields CDR1 MNHNY and CDR2 SVGAGI (reference sequence). The V and J ends lost 6 bases and 7 bases respectively, with 13 bases between them. CDR3 size: 13 residues. The CDR3 loop is CASSPTGLQPQHF. CDR3 coding DNA: TGTGCCAGCAGCCCGACAGGACTCCAGCCCCAGCATTTT.

The gene calls are TRBV7-8 and TRBJ1-4, with TRBD1 as a possible D gene (5 bases). V was trimmed by 1 base and J by 8 bases, leaving 11 bases between them. The V gene's germline CDR1 is SGHVS and CDR2 FQNEAQ. CDR3 length equals 14 residues. The CDR3 DNA reads as TGTGCCAGCAGCTTAGTTAGGAGGGGCGAAAAACTGTTTTTT. Residues: CASSLVRRGEKLFF. The whole variable domain, filled in from reference TRBV7-8 and TRBJ1-4, reads GAGVSQSPRYKVAKRGQDVALRCDPISGHVSLFWYQQALGQGPEFLTYFQNEAQLDKSGLPSDRFFAERPEGSVSTLKIQRTQQEDSAVYLCASSLVRRGEKLFFGSGTQLSVL.

This clonotype was observed at least ten times. The V gene is TRBV13, the J gene TRBJ2-5; D is unresolved. The V and J ends lost 5 bases and 2 bases respectively, with 12 bases between them. Germline V gene data show CDR1 as PRHDT and CDR2 as FYEKMQ (reference sequence). This CDR3 is 14 amino acids long. This CDR3 reads CASSRPQEQETQYF. Here the CDR3 DNA reads TGTGCCAGCAGCCGCCCCCAAGAGCAAGAGACCCAGTACTTC.

This clonotype has a count of ten or more. The rearrangement links TRBV20-1 to TRBJ2-1, with D possibly matching TRBD2 (7 bases). Trimming removed 3 bases from V and 5 bases from J, with 23 bases in between. The CDR3 has 17 residues. The germline V gene encodes CDR1 DFQATT and CDR2 SNEGSKA (reference sequence). The CDR3 DNA is TGCAGTGCTAGCCTCCTGGGGGCAGGGACTACCAACAATGAGCAGTTCTTC. Translating gives CSASLLGAGTTNNEQFF.

The table lists this clonotype with a few counts. The chain carries TRBV7-2 and TRBJ2-3; possibly TRBD2 for D (6 bases). Trimming stripped 3 bases from V and 4 bases from J, with 20 bases between. Germline-derived CDR1 and CDR2 are SGHTA and FQGNSA. This CDR3 has 17 amino acids. The CDR3 DNA reads TGTGCCAGCAGCTTGATAATCTGGAGGGAAGAACCAGATACGCAGTATTTT. The encoded protein is CASSLIIWREEPDTQYF.

Only a few counts were recorded for this clonotype. This chain uses TRBV7-8 with TRBJ2-5, with D possibly TRBD1 on 6 matching bases. Near its end, the DNA agrees better with TRBJ2-7, so the J call may be wrong. Germline CDR1 is SGHVS and CDR2 is FQNEAQ. CDR3 size: 15 residues. The CDR3 loop is CASSPLTGGVGEQYF. The CDR3, as DNA: TGTGCCAGCAGCCCCTTGACAGGTGGGGTGGGCGAGCAGTACTTC.

This clonotype was detected a few times. The rearrangement links TRBV7-9 to TRBJ2-7; the D call may be TRBD1 or TRBD2 (5 bases each). With 1 base removed from V and 0 bases from J, the gap between germline ends came to 16 bases. Germline V gene data show CDR1 as SEHNR and CDR2 as FQNEAQ (reference sequence). The CDR3 covers 17 residues. The CDR3 spells CASSLGLGPGASYEQYF. The CDR3 bases are TGTGCCAGCAGCTTAGGCTTGGGACCGGGTGCCTCCTACGAGCAGTACTTC.

V gene TRBV4-3 combines with J gene TRBJ1-1, with D perhaps matching TRBD1 (5 bases). The CDR3 runs 15 residues. Per the germline V gene, CDR1 is LGHNA and CDR2 is YSLEER. The V end was cut by 0 bases, the J end by 1 base, with 9 bases between. CDR3 protein: CASSQESGGNTEAFF. The DNA for the CDR3 is TGCGCCAGCAGCCAAGAAAGCGGGGGGAACACTGAAGCTTTCTTT.

The V call is TRBV2, the J call TRBJ2-2; D remains unclear. Trimming removed 5 bases at V and 5 bases at J, with 12 bases between. The germline CDR1 and CDR2 sequences are SNHLY and FYNNEI. This CDR3 is 14 amino acids long. The CDR3 nucleotides are TGTGCCAGCAGTAGTAATCCGGGTACCGGGGAGCTGTTTTTT. Its translation is CASSSNPGTGELFF.

V and J are TRBV7-3 and TRBJ2-5; D is unclear. The CDR3 loop spans 13 amino acids. From germline, CDR1 is SGHTA and CDR2 FQGTGA. V lost 5 bases and J 4 bases, leaving 11 bases between the germline ends. CDR3 nucleotide sequence: TGTGCCAGCAGCCAGACGAGTGGAGAGACCCAGTACTTC. It yields the protein CASSQTSGETQYF.

A remark on this clonotype: A read error may explain this, as a much larger clone is one base away. The rearrangement links TRBV27 to TRBJ2-4, with TRBD2 matching 11 bases. The CDR3 extends over 16 amino acids. Per germline, CDR1 MNHEY and CDR2 SMNVEV (reference sequence). With V trimmed by 3 bases and J by 13 bases, 14 bases remained unmatched. Written as DNA, the CDR3 is TGTGCCAGCAGTTTCTCGGGACTAGCGGATTTCCGGCGGCAGTACTTC. Its translation is CASSFSGLADFRRQYF.

This chain uses TRBV7-8 with TRBJ2-3; TRBD2 aligns across 8 bases. Germline trimming cut 2 bases from V and 2 bases from J; bases unmatched to any gene: 6. Germline V gene lookup returns CDR1 SGHVS and CDR2 FQNEAQ. CDR3 length equals 16 residues. The CDR3 nucleotides read TGTGCCAGCAGCTTACAACTAGCGGAAAACACAGATACGCAGTATTTT. Amino acid sequence: CASSLQLAENTDTQYF.

CDR3 protein: CAMGQNQETQYF. The CDR3 coding sequence is TGTGCCATGGGACAGAACCAAGAGACCCAGTACTTC. The chain links TRBV24-1 to TRBJ2-5; 7 nucleotides line up with TRBD1. The V segment lost 11 bases and the J segment 0 bases; nucleotides outside the gene matches: 2. This CDR3 is built from 12 residues. Germline CDR1 is KGHDR and CDR2 is SFDVKD.

This clonotype was detected only a few times. The chain is built from TRBV11-2 and TRBJ2-3; 10 nucleotides match TRBD2. Trimming removed 0 bases from V and 1 base from J; junction bases left unmatched: 7. Germline CDR1 and CDR2: SGHAT and FQNNGV. The CDR3 is made up of 18 amino acids. Here the CDR3 DNA reads TGTGCCAGCAGCTTAGACGAAACCGGGACTAGCGGCACAGATACGCAGTATTTT. Translated: CASSLDETGTSGTDTQYF.

The rearrangement joins TRBV29-1 to TRBJ2-2, with D perhaps being TRBD1 or TRBD2 (5 bases each). The V gene lost 7 bases and the J gene lost 1 base, with 10 bases spanning the gap. The V gene's germline CDR1 is SQVTM and CDR2 ANQGSEA. This CDR3 comprises 13 residues. The CDR3: CSALGVNTGELFF. The CDR3 nucleotides are TGCAGCGCCCTGGGGGTGAACACCGGGGAGCTGTTTTTT.

The table lists this clonotype with a few counts. V gene TRBV29-1 combines with J gene TRBJ2-1, with D perhaps matching TRBD1 (5 bases). Germline CDR1 SQVTM, CDR2 ANQGSEA. The CDR3 is 15 amino acids. V lost 3 bases to trimming and J lost 4 bases, with 16 bases between them. The CDR3 DNA reads as TGCAGCGTTGAGGGCGTTCGGACAAATTACAATGAGCAGTTCTTC. Its protein is CSVEGVRTNYNEQFF.

With respect to this clonotype: A much larger clone sits a single nucleotide away, making a read error possible. The chain joins TRBV6-2 or TRBV6-3 to TRBJ2-7; D is uncertain. Germline V gene sequence: CDR1 MNHEY, CDR2 SVGEGT. Trimming took off 6 bases at V and 3 bases at J, with 6 bases between the two ends. The CDR3 contains 11 residues. This CDR3 reads CASSDVYEQYF. As DNA, the CDR3 is TGTGCCAGCAGCGACGTCTACGAGCAGTACTTC.

In regard to this clonotype: The junction departs from germline at one end; a sequencing error may be responsible. The rearrangement joins TRBV7-3 to TRBJ2-3; 14 positions match TRBD2. The CDR3 consists of 18 residues. Germline assignment: CDR1 SGHTA and CDR2 FQGTGA. The CDR3 is CTSSKTGLAGAGTDTQYF. The CDR3 coding sequence is TGTACCAGCAGCAAAACGGGACTAGCGGGAGCGGGGACAGATACGCAGTATTTT.

The genes are TRBV6-2 or TRBV6-3 and TRBJ2-7; weak D call: TRBD1 (5 bases). Germline assignment: CDR1 MNHEY and CDR2 SVGEGT. Trimming pared 0 bases from V and 2 bases from J, leaving 11 bases between. This CDR3 comprises 15 residues. DNA for the CDR3: TGTGCCAGCAGTTACTCATGGCAGGGAACCTACGAGCAGTACTTC. Its translation is CASSYSWQGTYEQYF.

The rearrangement joins TRBV29-1 to TRBJ2-5; 10 bases are shared with TRBD2. This CDR3 comprises 13 residues. Germline CDR1 reads SQVTM; CDR2 reads ANQGSEA. The V segment lost 6 bases and the J segment 2 bases; nucleotides outside the gene matches: 3. For the CDR3, the DNA is TGCAGCGTAGGACTAGCGGTTCAAGAGACCCAGTACTTC. Protein sequence: CSVGLAVQETQYF.

About this clonotype itself: This may arise from a read error, as a much more abundant clone is one base away. The rearrangement uses TRBV7-2 and TRBJ2-3; 8 bases match TRBD2. The CDR3 loop spans 13 amino acids. Per the germline V gene, CDR1 is SGHTA and CDR2 is FQGNSA. In DNA, the CDR3 is TGTGCCAGCCAGCTAGCGGGTACAGATATGCAGTATTTT. Translated: CASQLAGTDMQYF. Drawing the rest from reference TRBV7-2 and TRBJ2-3, the complete variable domain is GAGVSQSPSNKVTEKGKDVELRCDPISGHTALYWYRQSLGQGLEFLIYFQGNSAPDKSGLPSDRFSAERTGGSVSTLTIQRTQQEDSAVYLCASQLAGTDMQYFGPGTRLTVL.

This chain joins TRBV12-3 or TRBV12-4 and TRBJ2-1; the D gene is possibly TRBD1 (6 bases). Between the trimmed V and J ends, which lost 6 bases and 8 bases, there was a span of 14 bases. The CDR3 contains 13 residues. The CDR3 nucleotides read TGTGCCAGCAGCCCAGGGGTTTGGGATGAGCAGTTCTTC. Protein: CASSPGVWDEQFF.

The V call is TRBV25-1, the J call TRBJ2-5; D might be TRBD1 (6 bases). Germline V gene sequence: CDR1 MGHDK, CDR2 SYGVNS. V was trimmed by 2 bases and J by 11 bases, leaving 9 bases between them. CDR3 size: 11 residues. As DNA, the CDR3 is TGTGCCAGCAGTGAAGGACAGAAGCAGTACTTC. Translated: CASSEGQKQYF. Based on the CDR3 plus reference TRBV25-1 and TRBJ2-5, the full variable domain is EADIYQTPRYLVIGTGKKITLECSQTMGHDKMYWYQQDPGMELHLIHYSYGVNSTEKGDLSSESTVSRIRTEHFPLTLESARPSHTSQYLCASSEGQKQYFGPGTRLLVL.

The chain joins TRBV5-1 to TRBJ1-1; D is unresolved. CDR3 length: 14 residues. Trimming removed 7 bases at V and 6 bases at J, with 19 bases between. Looked up from germline, CDR1 is SGHRS and CDR2 is YFSETQ. The CDR3 region is CASGPTRAWAEAFF. The CDR3 coding sequence is TGCGCCAGCGGCCCGACTAGGGCGTGGGCTGAAGCTTTCTTT.

This sequence joins TRBV29-1 and TRBJ2-3; D gene ambiguous. The CDR3 has 13 residues. Germline V gene lookup returns CDR1 SQVTM and CDR2 ANQGSEA. V dropped 3 bases and J dropped 2 bases, with 9 bases sitting between them. CDR3 loop: CSVDDGSTDTQYF. The CDR3 DNA follows: TGCAGCGTTGATGATGGGTCCACAGATACGCAGTATTTT.

This clonotype was recorded a few times. V and J are TRBV29-1 and TRBJ2-1, with 7 positions matching TRBD2. The CDR3 consists of 15 residues. Unmatched junction bases numbered 5, after V lost 1 base and J lost 2 bases. The V gene's germline CDR1 is SQVTM and CDR2 ANQGSEA. The CDR3 here is CSVEGLAATYNEQFF. CDR3 DNA: TGCAGCGTTGAAGGTCTAGCGGCCACCTACAATGAGCAGTTCTTC.